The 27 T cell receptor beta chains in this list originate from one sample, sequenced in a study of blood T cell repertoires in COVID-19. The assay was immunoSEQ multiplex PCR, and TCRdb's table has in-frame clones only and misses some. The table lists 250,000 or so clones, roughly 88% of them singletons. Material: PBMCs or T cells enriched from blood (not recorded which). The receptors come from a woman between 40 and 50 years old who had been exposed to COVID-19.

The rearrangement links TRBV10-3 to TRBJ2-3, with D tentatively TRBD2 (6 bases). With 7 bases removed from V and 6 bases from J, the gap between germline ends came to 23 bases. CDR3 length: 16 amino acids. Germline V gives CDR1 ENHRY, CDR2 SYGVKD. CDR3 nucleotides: TGTGCCATCACCACGGGGGAGGTGCCGGGCGGGGATACGCAGTATTTT. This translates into CAITTGEVPGGDTQYF.

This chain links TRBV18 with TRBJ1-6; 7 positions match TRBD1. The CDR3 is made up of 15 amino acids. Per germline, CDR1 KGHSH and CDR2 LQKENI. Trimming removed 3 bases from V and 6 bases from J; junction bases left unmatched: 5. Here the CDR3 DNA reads TGTGCCAGCTCACCGGGGACAGCGCTTAATTCACCCCTCCACTTT. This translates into CASSPGTALNSPLHF.

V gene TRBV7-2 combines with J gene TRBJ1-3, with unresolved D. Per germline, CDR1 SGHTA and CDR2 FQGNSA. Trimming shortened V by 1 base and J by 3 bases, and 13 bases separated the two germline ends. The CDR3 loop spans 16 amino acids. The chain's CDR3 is CASSLERERHGNTIYF. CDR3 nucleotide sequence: TGTGCCAGCAGCTTAGAAAGGGAGCGGCATGGAAACACCATATATTTT.

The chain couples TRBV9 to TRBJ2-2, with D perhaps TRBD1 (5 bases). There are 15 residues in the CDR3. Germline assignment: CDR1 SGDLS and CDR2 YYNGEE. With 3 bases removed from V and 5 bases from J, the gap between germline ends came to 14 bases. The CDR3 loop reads CASSAQGGATGELFF. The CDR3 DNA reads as TGTGCCAGCAGCGCGCAGGGTGGGGCTACCGGGGAGCTGTTTTTT.

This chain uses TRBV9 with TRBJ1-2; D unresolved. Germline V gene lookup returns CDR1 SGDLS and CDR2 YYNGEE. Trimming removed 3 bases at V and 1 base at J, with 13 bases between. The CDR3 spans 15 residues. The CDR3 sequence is CASSAAGIRNYGYTF. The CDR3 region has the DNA TGTGCCAGCAGCGCAGCAGGAATCCGTAACTATGGCTACACCTTC.

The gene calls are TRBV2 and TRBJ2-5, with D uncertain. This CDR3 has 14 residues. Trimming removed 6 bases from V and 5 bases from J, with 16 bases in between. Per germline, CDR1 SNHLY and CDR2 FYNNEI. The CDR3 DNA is TGTGCCAGCAGACTGAGTGAGGTATTGGAGACCCAGTACTTC. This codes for CASRLSEVLETQYF.

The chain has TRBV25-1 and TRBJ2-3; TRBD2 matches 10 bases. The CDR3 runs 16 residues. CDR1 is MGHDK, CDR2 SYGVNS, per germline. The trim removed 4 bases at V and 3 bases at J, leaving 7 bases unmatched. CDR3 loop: CASSARAGGTTDTQYF. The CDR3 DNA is TGTGCCAGCAGTGCCCGAGCGGGAGGGACGACAGATACGCAGTATTTT.

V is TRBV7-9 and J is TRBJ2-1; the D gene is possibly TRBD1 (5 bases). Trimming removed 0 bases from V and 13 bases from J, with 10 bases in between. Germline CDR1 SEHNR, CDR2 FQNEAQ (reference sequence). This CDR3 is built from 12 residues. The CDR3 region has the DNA TGTGCCAGCAGCTTAGCCAGGGATCATCAGTTCTTC. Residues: CASSLARDHQFF.

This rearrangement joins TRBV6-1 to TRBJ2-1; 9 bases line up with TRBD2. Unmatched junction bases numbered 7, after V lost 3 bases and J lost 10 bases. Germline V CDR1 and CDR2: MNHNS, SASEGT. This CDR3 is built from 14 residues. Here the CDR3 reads CASSEAGGVGEQFF. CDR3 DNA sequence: TGTGCCAGCAGTGAGGCGGGAGGGGTCGGGGAGCAGTTCTTC.

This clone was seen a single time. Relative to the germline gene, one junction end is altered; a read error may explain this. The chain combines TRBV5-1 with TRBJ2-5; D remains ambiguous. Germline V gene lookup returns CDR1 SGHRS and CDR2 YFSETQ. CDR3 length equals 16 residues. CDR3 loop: CASSPGPTKSQETQYF. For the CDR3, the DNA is TGTGCCAGCAGCCCCGGCCCTACTAAAAGCCAAGAGACCCAGTACTTC.

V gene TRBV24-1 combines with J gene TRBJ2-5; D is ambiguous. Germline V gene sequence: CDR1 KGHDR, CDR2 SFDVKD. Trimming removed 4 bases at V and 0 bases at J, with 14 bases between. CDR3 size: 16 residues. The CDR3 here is CATSDAGGSYQETQYF. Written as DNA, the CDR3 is TGTGCCACCAGTGACGCAGGTGGGTCGTACCAAGAGACCCAGTACTTC.

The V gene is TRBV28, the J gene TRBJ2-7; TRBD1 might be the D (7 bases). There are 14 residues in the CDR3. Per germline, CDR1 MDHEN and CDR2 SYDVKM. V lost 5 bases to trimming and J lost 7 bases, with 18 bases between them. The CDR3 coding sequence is TGTGCCAGCAGTCCCGACAGGGAGGTCGAAGAGCAGTACTTC. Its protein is CASSPDREVEEQYF.

The CDR3 DNA is TGTGCCAGCAGCCAAGCGGGGGGAACATTAACCGGGGAGCTGTTTTTT. It codes for CASSQAGGTLTGELFF. The chain carries TRBV3-1 (or the pseudogene TRBV3-2) and TRBJ2-2; 7 positions match TRBD2. Germline V gene data show CDR1 as LGHDT and CDR2 as YNNKEL (reference sequence). The CDR3 has 16 amino acids. The trim removed 1 base at V and 5 bases at J, leaving 7 bases unmatched.

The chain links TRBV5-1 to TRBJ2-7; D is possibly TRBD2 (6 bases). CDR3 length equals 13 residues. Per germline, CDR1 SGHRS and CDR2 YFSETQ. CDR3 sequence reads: CASSLTSSSEQYV. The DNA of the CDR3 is TGTGCCAGCAGCTTGACTAGTTCCAGCGAGCAGTACGTC.

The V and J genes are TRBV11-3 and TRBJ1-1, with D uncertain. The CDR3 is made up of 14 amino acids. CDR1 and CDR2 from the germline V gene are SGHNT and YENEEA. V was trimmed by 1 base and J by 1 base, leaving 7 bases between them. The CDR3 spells CASSLGAGNTEAFF. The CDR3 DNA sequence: TGTGCCAGCAGCTTAGGGGCGGGGAACACTGAAGCTTTCTTT.

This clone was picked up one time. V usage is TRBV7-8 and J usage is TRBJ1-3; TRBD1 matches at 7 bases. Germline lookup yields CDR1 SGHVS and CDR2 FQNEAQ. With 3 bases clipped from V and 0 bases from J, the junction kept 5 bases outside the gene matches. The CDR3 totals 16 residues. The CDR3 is CASSLTGQLSGNTIYF. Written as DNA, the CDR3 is TGTGCCAGCAGCTTGACGGGACAGCTCTCTGGAAACACCATATATTTT.

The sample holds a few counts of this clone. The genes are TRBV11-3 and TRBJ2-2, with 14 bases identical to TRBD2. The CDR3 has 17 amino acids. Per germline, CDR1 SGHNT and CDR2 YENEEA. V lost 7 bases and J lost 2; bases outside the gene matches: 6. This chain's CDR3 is CASTPGTSGGNTGELFF. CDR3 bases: TGTGCCAGCACCCCAGGGACTAGCGGGGGAAACACCGGGGAGCTGTTTTTT.

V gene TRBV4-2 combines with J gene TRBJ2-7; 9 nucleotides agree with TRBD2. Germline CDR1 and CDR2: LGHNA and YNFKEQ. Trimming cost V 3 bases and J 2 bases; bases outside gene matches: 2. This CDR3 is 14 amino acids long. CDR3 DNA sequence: TGTGCCAGCAGCCAGAGCGGGGGGACCTACGAGCAGTACTTC. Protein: CASSQSGGTYEQYF.

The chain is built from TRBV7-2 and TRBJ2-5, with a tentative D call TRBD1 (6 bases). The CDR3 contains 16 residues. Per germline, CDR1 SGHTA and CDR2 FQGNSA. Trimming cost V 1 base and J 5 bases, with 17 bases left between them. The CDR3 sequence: CASSLGGAGAGETQYF. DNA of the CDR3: TGTGCCAGCAGCTTAGGAGGCGCAGGGGCGGGCGAGACCCAGTACTTC.

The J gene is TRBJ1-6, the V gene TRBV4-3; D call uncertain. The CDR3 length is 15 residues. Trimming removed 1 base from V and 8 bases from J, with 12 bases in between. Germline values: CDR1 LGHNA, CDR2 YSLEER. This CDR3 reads CASSQGRKRDSPLHF. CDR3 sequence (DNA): TGCGCCAGCAGCCAAGGAAGGAAACGGGATTCACCCCTCCACTTT.

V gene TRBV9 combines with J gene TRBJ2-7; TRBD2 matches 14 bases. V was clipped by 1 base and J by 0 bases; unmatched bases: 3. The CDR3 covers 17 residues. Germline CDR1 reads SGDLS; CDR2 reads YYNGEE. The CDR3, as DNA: TGTGCCAGCAGCGTATTGGGGACTAGCGGGAGCTCCTACGAGCAGTACGTC. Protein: CASSVLGTSGSSYEQYV.

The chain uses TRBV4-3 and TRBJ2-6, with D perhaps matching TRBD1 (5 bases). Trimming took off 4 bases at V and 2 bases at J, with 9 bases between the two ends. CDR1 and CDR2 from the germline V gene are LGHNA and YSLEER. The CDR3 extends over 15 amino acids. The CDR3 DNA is TGCGCCAGCAGCCCGTACAGGACTGGGGCCAACGTCCTGACTTTC. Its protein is CASSPYRTGANVLTF.

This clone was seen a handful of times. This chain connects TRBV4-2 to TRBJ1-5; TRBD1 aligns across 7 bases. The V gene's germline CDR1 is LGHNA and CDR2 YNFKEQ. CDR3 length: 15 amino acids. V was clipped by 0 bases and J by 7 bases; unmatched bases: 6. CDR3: CASSQESTGRQPQHF. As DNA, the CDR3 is TGTGCCAGCAGCCAAGAATCGACAGGGAGACAGCCCCAGCATTTT.

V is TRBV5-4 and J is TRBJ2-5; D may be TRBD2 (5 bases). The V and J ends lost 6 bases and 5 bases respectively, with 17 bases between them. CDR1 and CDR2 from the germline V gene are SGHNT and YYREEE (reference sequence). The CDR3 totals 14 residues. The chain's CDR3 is CASTGLGGGETQYF. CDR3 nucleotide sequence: TGTGCCAGCACCGGCCTCGGAGGCGGGGAGACCCAGTACTTC.

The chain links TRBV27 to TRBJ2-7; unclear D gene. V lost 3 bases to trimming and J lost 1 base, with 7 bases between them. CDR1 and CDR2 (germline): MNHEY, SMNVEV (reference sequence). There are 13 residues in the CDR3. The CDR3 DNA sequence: TGTGCCAGCAGTTTTATAGATTCCTACGAGCAGTACTTC. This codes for CASSFIDSYEQYF.

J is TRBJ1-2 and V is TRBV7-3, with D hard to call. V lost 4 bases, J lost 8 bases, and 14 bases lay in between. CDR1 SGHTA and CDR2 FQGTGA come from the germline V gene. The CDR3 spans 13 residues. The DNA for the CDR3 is TGTGCCAGCAGCTCTGAACCAGGAGGAGGCTACACCTTC. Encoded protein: CASSSEPGGGYTF.

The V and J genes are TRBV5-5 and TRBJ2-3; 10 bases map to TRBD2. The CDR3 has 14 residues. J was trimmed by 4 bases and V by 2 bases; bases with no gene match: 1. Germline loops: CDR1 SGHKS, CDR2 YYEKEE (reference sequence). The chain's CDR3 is CASSFLAGADTQYF. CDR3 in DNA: TGTGCCAGCAGCTTCCTAGCGGGGGCAGATACGCAGTATTTT. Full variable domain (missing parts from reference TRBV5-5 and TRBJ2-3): DAGVTQSPTHLIKTRGQQVTLRCSPISGHKSVSWYQQVLGQGPQFIFQYYEKEERGRGNFPDRFSARQFPNYSSELNVNALLLGDSALYLCASSFLAGADTQYFGPGTRLTVL.